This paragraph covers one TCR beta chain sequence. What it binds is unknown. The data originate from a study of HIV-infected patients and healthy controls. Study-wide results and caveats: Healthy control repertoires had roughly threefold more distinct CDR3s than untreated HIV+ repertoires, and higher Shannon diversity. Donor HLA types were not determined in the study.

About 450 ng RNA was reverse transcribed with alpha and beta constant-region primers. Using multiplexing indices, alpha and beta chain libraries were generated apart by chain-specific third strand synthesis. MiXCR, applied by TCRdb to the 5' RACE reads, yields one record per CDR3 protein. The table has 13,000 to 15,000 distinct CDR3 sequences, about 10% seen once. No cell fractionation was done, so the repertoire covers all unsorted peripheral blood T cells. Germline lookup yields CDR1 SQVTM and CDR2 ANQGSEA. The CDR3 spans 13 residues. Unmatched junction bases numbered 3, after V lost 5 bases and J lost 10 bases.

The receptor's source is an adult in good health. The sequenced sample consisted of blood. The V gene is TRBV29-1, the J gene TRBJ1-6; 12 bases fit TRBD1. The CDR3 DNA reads TGCAGCGTTTCCGGGACAGGGGGCTCACCCCTCCACTTT. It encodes CSVSGTGGSPLHF.